Following are 32 T cell receptor beta chains from one sample sequenced in a study of cytomegalovirus exposure and HLA in healthy donors. Here immunoSEQ multiplex PCR was the method, and the copy in TCRdb shows in-frame clones only, minus some. The sample lists some 150,000 clones, 85% to 90% occurring once. The source material was PBMCs. These receptors all stem from a woman younger than 30 in good health and CMV-seropositive.

J is TRBJ2-7 and V is TRBV6-5; 7 bases line up with TRBD1. The J segment lost 3 bases and the V segment lost 0 bases, leaving 2 bases of the junction unmatched. CDR1 MNHEY and CDR2 SVGAGI come from the germline V gene. CDR3 size: 14 residues. CDR3 sequence: CASSYSGTDYEQYF. The CDR3 region has the DNA TGTGCCAGCAGTTACTCCGGGACAGACTACGAGCAGTACTTC.

The rearrangement joins TRBV28 to TRBJ2-7, with D maybe TRBD2 (6 bases). The germline CDR1 and CDR2 sequences are MDHEN and SYDVKM. This CDR3 region has 16 residues. Trimming removed 5 bases from V and 4 bases from J, with 21 bases in between. The CDR3 loop reads CASSTKTGSKGYEQYF. The CDR3 DNA reads TGTGCCAGCAGTACCAAGACCGGGAGTAAGGGGTACGAGCAGTACTTC.

The chain carries TRBV15 and TRBJ2-7; tentative D call: TRBD1 (6 bases). From germline, CDR1 is LNHNV and CDR2 YYDKDF (reference sequence). The V end lost 11 bases, the J end lost 1 base, and 15 bases lay between the germline ends. The CDR3 runs 13 residues. The CDR3 DNA reads as TGTGCCTCGCAGGGGACACATTCCTACGAGCAGTACTTC. Its protein product is CASQGTHSYEQYF.

The rearrangement uses TRBV2 and TRBJ1-6; D not resolved. Germline values: CDR1 SNHLY, CDR2 FYNNEI. The CDR3 spans 11 residues. Trimming removed 4 bases from V and 11 bases from J, with 6 bases in between. This chain's CDR3 is CASSVLAPLHF. In DNA form, the CDR3 reads TGTGCCAGCAGTGTTCTAGCACCCCTCCACTTT.

This rearrangement joins TRBV27 to TRBJ2-2, with D perhaps matching TRBD2 (5 bases). Trimming cost V 3 bases and J 4 bases, with 12 bases left between them. There are 15 residues in the CDR3. From germline, CDR1 is MNHEY and CDR2 SMNVEV (reference sequence). CDR3 coding DNA: TGTGCCAGCAGTTTCCGAGGGCTGGGCACCGGGGAGCTGTTTTTT. This gives the protein CASSFRGLGTGELFF.

Comment on this clone: One end of the junction fails to match germline, which may point to a read error. The V call is TRBV7-7, the J call TRBJ2-5; 10 bases line up with TRBD1. Per germline, CDR1 SSHAT and CDR2 FNYEAQ (reference sequence). The CDR3 has 14 residues. The CDR3 here is CASSQTGGEETQYF. CDR3 nucleotides: TGTGCTAGCAGCCAGACAGGGGGCGAAGAGACCCAGTACTTC.

The chain uses TRBV19 and TRBJ2-6; unclear D gene. The CDR3 length is 16 residues. The V end lost 3 bases, the J end lost 1 base, and 10 bases lay between the germline ends. CDR1 and CDR2 (germline): LNHDA, SQIVND (reference sequence). CDR3 region: CASSILGLSGANVLTF. CDR3 DNA: TGTGCCAGTAGTATTCTAGGCCTTTCTGGGGCCAACGTCCTGACTTTC.

The CDR3 DNA reads TGTGCCAGCAGTCTCCTGGGGACTTCCTACGAGCAGTACTTC. It yields the protein CASSLLGTSYEQYF. The chain recombines TRBV6-5 with TRBJ2-7, with D perhaps matching TRBD2 (6 bases). The CDR3 length is 14 residues. Trimming took off 5 bases at V and 1 base at J, with 12 bases between the two ends. CDR1 and CDR2 from the germline V gene are MNHEY and SVGAGI.

The chain combines TRBV29-1 with TRBJ1-2; a possible D gene is TRBD1 (6 bases). Trimming left V 6 bases short and J 6 bases short, with 8 bases between. The CDR3 is 10 residues long. Germline CDR1 and CDR2: SQVTM and ANQGSEA. The CDR3 DNA sequence: TGCAGCGTGGACAGTGATGGCTACACCTTC. Translating it yields CSVDSDGYTF. The full variable domain, with the rest looked up from reference TRBV29-1 and TRBJ1-2, is SAVISQKPSRDICQRGTSLTIQCQVDSQVTMMFWYRQQPGQSLTLIATANQGSEATYESGFVIDKFPISRPNLTFSTLTVSNMSPEDSSIYLCSVDSDGYTFGSGTRLTVV.

The count of this clone is one. The chain joins TRBV10-1 to TRBJ1-1; D is ambiguous. This CDR3 region has 14 residues. Germline V CDR1 and CDR2: WNHNN, SYGVQD (reference sequence). Trimming took 3 bases from V and 4 from J, leaving 12 bases between them. In DNA, the CDR3 is TGCGCCAGCAGTGAAAAACAGCCCTTCACTGAAGCTTTCTTT. It translates to CASSEKQPFTEAFF.

The V call is TRBV7-9, the J call TRBJ1-1; maybe TRBD1 (5 bases). The V end was cut by 11 bases, the J end by 5 bases, with 15 bases between. The V gene's germline CDR1 is SEHNR and CDR2 FQNEAQ (reference sequence). The CDR3 sequence is 12 residues long. The DNA of the CDR3 is TGTGCCGGGGGAGCGGGGGAGACTGAAGCTTTCTTT. This sequence encodes CAGGAGETEAFF.

This clone was counted between two and nine times. The chain carries TRBV5-4 and TRBJ1-6; the D gene is possibly TRBD1 (6 bases). CDR1 and CDR2 from the germline V gene are SGHNT and YYREEE (reference sequence). V dropped 4 bases and J dropped 3 bases, with 17 bases sitting between them. This CDR3 has 17 amino acids. The CDR3 loop is CASSPQRGRGYNSPLHF. The CDR3 DNA reads TGTGCCAGCAGCCCCCAGAGAGGCAGGGGCTATAATTCACCCCTCCACTTT.

This chain connects TRBV6-5 to TRBJ2-1, with 9 bases fitting TRBD2. Trimming at V came to 0 bases and at J to 3 bases, leaving 3 bases not matched to a gene. Per germline, CDR1 MNHEY and CDR2 SVGAGI. CDR3 size: 16 residues. CDR3 amino acids: CASSYSSGGLYNEQFF. The DNA for the CDR3 is TGTGCCAGCAGTTACTCTAGCGGGGGCCTCTACAATGAGCAGTTCTTC.

V is TRBV21-1 and J is TRBJ2-2; TRBD1 is taken as the D call from the table, unchecked against the DNA. TRBV21-1 is an annotated pseudogene. The CDR3 extends over 18 amino acids. The CDR3 coding sequence is TGTGCCAGCAGCAACCCCCAGACAGGACAGGGTAACACCGGGGAGCTGTTTTTT. This codes for CASSNPQTGQGNTGELFF.

The chain recombines TRBV30 with TRBJ2-3; 11 bases fit TRBD2. Germline lookup yields CDR1 GTSNPN and CDR2 SVGIG (reference sequence). The CDR3 runs 14 residues. The J segment lost 1 base and the V segment lost 6 bases, leaving 3 bases of the junction unmatched. CDR3 amino acids: CACGTSGGTDTQYF. CDR3 nucleotides: TGTGCCTGTGGGACTAGCGGTGGCACAGATACGCAGTATTTT.

This clone was recorded a few times. The chain employs TRBV6-5 and TRBJ1-2; perhaps TRBD1 as D (5 bases). V shed 9 bases and J shed 4 bases, with 15 bases lying between them. CDR3 length: 13 residues. Germline-derived CDR1 and CDR2 are MNHEY and SVGAGI. This chain's CDR3 is CASRLREGYGYTF. CDR3 DNA: TGTGCCAGTAGGCTCAGGGAGGGCTATGGCTACACCTTC.

The chain carries TRBV5-1 and TRBJ1-1; weak D call: TRBD1 (5 bases). Trimming cost V 1 base and J 8 bases, with 18 bases left between them. This CDR3 contains 15 residues. Germline V lookup: CDR1 SGHRS, CDR2 YFSETQ. CDR3 region: CASSLSRASSGEAFF. The CDR3 DNA follows: TGCGCCAGCAGCTTGAGCAGGGCTTCATCAGGGGAAGCTTTCTTT.

The rearrangement uses TRBV5-1 and TRBJ2-1; TRBD2 matches at 8 bases. This CDR3 spans 15 amino acids. V shed 4 bases and J 0 bases; nucleotides not matched to a gene: 3. The germline V gene encodes CDR1 SGHRS and CDR2 YFSETQ. For the CDR3, the DNA is TGCGCCAGCAGCATGAGCGGGAGCTCCTACAATGAGCAGTTCTTC. Residues: CASSMSGSSYNEQFF.

The V gene is TRBV4-1, the J gene TRBJ2-2; TRBD1 might be the D (6 bases). CDR1 and CDR2 (germline): MGHRA, YSYEKL. The CDR3 runs 15 residues. V dropped 4 bases and J dropped 4 bases, with 13 bases sitting between them. CDR3 loop: CASSRGTTGTGELFF. DNA of the CDR3: TGCGCCAGCAGCCGGGGGACGACAGGCACCGGGGAGCTGTTTTTT.

The V gene is TRBV6-5, the J gene TRBJ1-2; the match to TRBD1 covers 8 bases. The germline V gene encodes CDR1 MNHEY and CDR2 SVGAGI. The J segment lost 10 bases and the V segment lost 4 bases, leaving 8 bases of the junction unmatched. The CDR3 length is 13 residues. This chain's CDR3 is CASSLGRGLYYTF. The DNA of the CDR3 is TGTGCCAGCAGTTTGGGCAGGGGGCTTTACTACACCTTC.

The rearrangement links TRBV27 to TRBJ2-5, with 11 bases lining up with TRBD1. This CDR3 has 16 residues. V gave up 5 bases and J gave up 5 bases; unmatched junction bases: 10. The V gene's germline CDR1 is MNHEY and CDR2 SMNVEV (reference sequence). In nucleotides, the CDR3 is TGTGCCAGCAGTCCCAGGGACAGGGGGTTCGAGGAGACCCAGTACTTC. Translating it yields CASSPRDRGFEETQYF.

The chain links TRBV10-3 to TRBJ2-3; 9 nucleotides match TRBD2. Germline V lookup: CDR1 ENHRY, CDR2 SYGVKD. Unmatched junction bases numbered 6, after V lost 4 bases and J lost 4 bases. The CDR3 sequence is 15 residues long. The chain's CDR3 is CAISGQGLAADTQYF. CDR3 coding DNA: TGTGCCATCAGTGGCCAGGGACTAGCAGCAGATACGCAGTATTTT.

This clone was seen just once. The chain carries TRBV15 and TRBJ2-1; TRBD2 is a possible D gene (7 bases). Germline V lookup: CDR1 LNHNV, CDR2 YYDKDF (reference sequence). The CDR3 extends over 17 amino acids. The ends were cut back, 1 base at V and 4 bases at J, with 17 bases in the middle. The CDR3 region is CATSRGFGRGTYNEQFF. CDR3 DNA sequence: TGTGCCACCAGCAGAGGTTTCGGGCGGGGGACATACAATGAGCAGTTCTTC.

The rearrangement uses TRBV13 and TRBJ2-5; 10 positions agree with TRBD2. V dropped 4 bases and J dropped 2; count of bases not matched to a gene: 7. Germline V lookup: CDR1 PRHDT, CDR2 FYEKMQ (reference sequence). The CDR3 is 16 residues long. The chain's CDR3 is CASSSIAGGGQETQYF. The CDR3 nucleotides are TGTGCCAGCAGCTCCATAGCGGGGGGCGGTCAAGAGACCCAGTACTTC.

This clone was seen once. The chain recombines TRBV18 with TRBJ1-1, with a possible D match to TRBD1 (5 bases). CDR1 is KGHSH, CDR2 LQKENI, per germline. This CDR3 contains 13 residues. Trimming removed 5 bases from V and 5 bases from J, with 12 bases in between. CDR3 loop: CASSSLGGTEAFF. CDR3 in DNA: TGTGCCAGCTCATCCCTGGGGGGGACTGAAGCTTTCTTT.

This chain connects TRBV5-5 to TRBJ2-5; 7 nucleotides match TRBD1. Trimming took 4 bases from V and 0 from J; bases not matched to a gene: 3. CDR1 and CDR2 (germline): SGHKS, YYEKEE (reference sequence). The CDR3 loop spans 14 amino acids. CDR3 coding DNA: TGTGCCAGCAGCCGGGACAGCTACCAAGAGACCCAGTACTTC. It specifies CASSRDSYQETQYF.

V gene TRBV6-4 combines with J gene TRBJ2-1, with D tentatively TRBD1 (6 bases). V was cut by 2 bases and J by 9 bases, with 8 bases left in between. This CDR3 has 12 amino acids. Per germline, CDR1 MRHNA and CDR2 SNTAGT. The CDR3 nucleotides are TGTGCCAGCAGTGACCCAGGGGTTGAGCAGTTCTTC. Its translation is CASSDPGVEQFF.

This chain joins TRBV7-3 and TRBJ1-2; D possibly corresponds to TRBD1 (5 bases). Germline V gene data show CDR1 as SGHTA and CDR2 as FQGTGA. With 5 bases removed from V and 8 bases from J, the gap between germline ends came to 15 bases. The CDR3 extends over 13 amino acids. The CDR3 loop is CASSRTRDSGYTF. The CDR3 bases are TGTGCCAGCAGCCGCACACGGGACTCGGGCTACACCTTC.

The CDR3 here is CSVQNTEAFF. The CDR3 region has the DNA TGCAGCGTCCAAAACACTGAAGCTTTCTTT. This sequence joins TRBV29-1 and TRBJ1-1; D uncertain. Germline V CDR1 and CDR2: SQVTM, ANQGSEA. CDR3 length equals 10 residues. The V end lost 6 bases, the J end lost 2 bases, and 4 bases lay between the germline ends.

The chain carries TRBV6-1 and TRBJ1-6, with 7 bases lining up with TRBD1. Looked up from germline, CDR1 is MNHNS and CDR2 is SASEGT. This CDR3 is built from 15 residues. V lost 4 bases to trimming and J lost 8 bases; unmatched junction nucleotides: 8. The CDR3 DNA reads TGTGCCAGCAGTGGCCTTACAGGGGCGGATTCACCCCTCCACTTT. Translating gives CASSGLTGADSPLHF.

J is TRBJ2-1 and V is TRBV4-2; maybe TRBD2 (7 bases). The CDR3 is 17 residues long. In germline, CDR1 is LGHNA, CDR2 YNFKEQ. Trimming took 6 bases from V and 8 from J, leaving 26 bases between them. CDR3 amino acids: CASRPKGGRGPQDEQFF. CDR3 nucleotide sequence: TGTGCCAGCAGACCGAAAGGGGGGCGGGGGCCCCAGGATGAGCAGTTCTTC.

CDR3 nucleotides: TGTGCCAGCAGTACTCCCCTCCGGTCGGTCCTAAACATTCAGTACTTC. Its protein product is CASSTPLRSVLNIQYF. The rearrangement links TRBV27 to TRBJ2-4; D unresolved. Per germline, CDR1 MNHEY and CDR2 SMNVEV (reference sequence). V was shortened by 5 bases and J by 6 bases, with 20 bases between the two germline ends. CDR3 length: 16 amino acids.